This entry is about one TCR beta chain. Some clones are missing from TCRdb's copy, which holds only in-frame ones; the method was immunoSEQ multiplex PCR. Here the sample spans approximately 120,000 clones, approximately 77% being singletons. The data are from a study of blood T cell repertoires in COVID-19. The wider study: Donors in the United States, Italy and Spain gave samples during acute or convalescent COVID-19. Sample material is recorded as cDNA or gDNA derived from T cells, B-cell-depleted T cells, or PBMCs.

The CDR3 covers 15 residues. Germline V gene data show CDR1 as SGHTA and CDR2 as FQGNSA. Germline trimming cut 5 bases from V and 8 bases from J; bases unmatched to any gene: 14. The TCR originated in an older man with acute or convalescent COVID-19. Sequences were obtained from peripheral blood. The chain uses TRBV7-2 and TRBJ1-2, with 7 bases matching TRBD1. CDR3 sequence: CASSKFGTEAIGYTF. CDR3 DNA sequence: TGTGCCAGCAGCAAATTCGGGACAGAGGCAATCGGCTACACCTTC.